This entry concerns a single T cell receptor beta chain. Its cognate antigen has yet to be identified. No base quality values were provided; no much bigger clone lies one nucleotide off. This specimen belongs to a study of blood T cell repertoires in COVID-19 (TCRdb year 2020). As for the study more broadly: Samples from collaborators originated in the United States, Italy and Spain and spanned both the acute and convalescent phases of COVID-19. The repertoires were released in a freely available public database meant as a resource for research on the immune response to SARS-CoV-2. HLA class I and class II types, where available, came from metadata supplied by the sample provider rather than from assay-based typing. The material from the prospective study consisted of cDNA or gDNA derived from T cells, B-cell-depleted T cells, or PBMCs. The samples were drawn from two sources: the first 160 participants of the ongoing ImmuneRACE study, and 1,254 subjects contributed by 6 global collaborators. The dataset comprised deeply sampled blood TCRbeta repertoires from subjects exposed to, actively infected with, or recovered from COVID-19. Sample metadata almost always included a de-identified subject ID, COVID-19 status, age in years and sex.

The CDR3 spans 14 residues, from the cysteine through the phenylalanine. Only the CDR3 DNA stays, 42 bases, in frame from base 1. Deletion took 0 bases off V and 2 bases off J, with a span of 8 bases between the germline ends. From a lookup of the germline V gene, CDR1 and CDR2 are SGHTS and YDEGEE. Whole blood was collected in K2EDTA tubes by collaborating institutions according to the institutions' own protocols. For TCRbeta analysis, collaborator samples were shipped as frozen whole blood, as isolated PBMCs, or as DNA extracted from either sample type. What the authors observed across the whole study: How much clinical and demographic metadata was included differed by source and by participant, and the metadata was provided uncurated.

TCRbeta CDR3 regions were amplified from genomic DNA by means of the immunoSEQ Assay, a bias-controlled multiplex PCR. The authors' pipeline ran thus. Within the assay, amplification of reference gene primers was used to estimate how many nucleated cells each sample contained. To quantify the absolute abundance of each unique TCRbeta CDR3 rearrangement, sequence reads were collapsed and filtered. For each sample, productive Simpson clonality was calculated as the square root of Simpson's diversity index across productive rearrangements. The table was pulled from immuneACCESS by TCRdb, which kept in-frame rearrangements only. Such tables lose some clones; where checked, under half of the loss comes from unresolved V genes, and the rest has no known cause. For V, J and clone size, that table is used; D and trimming come from the DNA. The sample contains under 60,000 clones, 70% to 85% of them found a single time. The ten most abundant clones make up around a quarter of the sample.

What was sequenced was peripheral blood. The TCR sequence derives from a man aged 65 to 85 with acute or convalescent COVID-19. The chain is encoded by TRBV5-8 joined to TRBJ1-2; the D gene identity is not certain. Here is the DNA: TGTGCCAGCAGCTTGGGACTCACCAACTATGGCTACACCTTC. Its translation reads: CASSLGLTNYGYTF.